Sequencing of this T cell receptor (beta chain) was carried out in a study of T cells in Graves' hyperthyroidism and ophthalmopathy. Broader study findings: In simple terms, a model built on 13 V-J features told ophthalmopathy apart from stable hyperthyroidism. Blood also contained most expanded thyroid clonotypes above 0.001.

CDR1 and CDR2 from the germline V gene are MGHDK and SYGVNS. CDR3 length equals 16 residues. V lost 8 bases, J lost 7 bases, and 11 bases stayed unmatched. Exclusions: uncontrolled infection, other autoimmune disease, pregnancy, lactation. PBMCs came from 8.5 to 10 ml fresh peripheral blood. Researchers amplified the TCR beta CDR3 regions from RNA transcripts. Using the HTBI primer set, a first-round RT-PCR was run on the TCR CDR3. MiXCR, run by TCRdb on the multiplex PCR reads, gives a single entry per CDR3 protein. The sample shows around 100,000 distinct CDR3 sequences, around 50% of them seen only once. To note about this clonotype: Its antigen is as yet unknown.

The clonotype originates from a man aged 35 to 55 with Graves' hyperthyroidism. Material for sequencing was blood. The chain combines TRBV25-1 with TRBJ2-1; 13 bases map to TRBD2. The CDR3 sequence: CASSPAGLAGINEQFF. DNA of the CDR3: TGTGCCAGCTCACCAGCGGGACTAGCGGGAATAAATGAGCAGTTCTTC.